Shown below are 8 T cell receptor beta chains from a single sample sequenced in a study of CD8+ T cells in alopecia areata. Documented treatment: oral pan-JAK inhibitor, 5-10 mg twice daily. After isolation, RNA underwent reverse transcription to generate cDNA as the sequencing template. Data came from immunoSEQ multiplex PCR; TCRdb stores just in-frame clones and leaves some out. The data contain 150,000 to 200,000 clones, roughly 60% of them singletons. Sample: CD4+ T cells sorted from blood, taken at week 24, from a patient treated with tofacitinib. These receptors were taken from a human donor with alopecia areata.

This clone was counted only a few times. The gene calls are TRBV25-1 and TRBJ2-5, with a tentative D call TRBD2 (5 bases). The germline V gene has CDR1 MGHDK and CDR2 SYGVNS. Trimming took 7 bases from V and 6 from J, leaving 15 bases between them. This CDR3 is 13 amino acids long. The CDR3 protein is CASTGNIGQTQYF. CDR3 in DNA: TGTGCCAGCACGGGAAATATAGGTCAGACCCAGTACTTC.

The chain's CDR3 is CATSSADPTDTQYF. CDR3 bases: TGTGCCACCAGCAGTGCGGACCCCACAGATACGCAGTATTTT. This chain joins TRBV15 and TRBJ2-3; no firm D call. With 3 bases removed from V and 2 bases from J, the gap between germline ends came to 9 bases. This CDR3 spans 14 amino acids. CDR1 is LNHNV and CDR2 is YYDKDF in the germline V gene (reference sequence).

This clone was seen a few times. The genes are TRBV7-9 and TRBJ1-4; D not resolved. V was cut by 3 bases and J by 6 bases, with 14 bases left in between. Germline V lookup: CDR1 SEHNR, CDR2 FQNEAQ (reference sequence). CDR3 length: 15 residues. CDR3 region: CASSFSDRLHEKLFF. The CDR3 DNA reads as TGTGCCAGCAGCTTCTCGGACCGACTTCATGAAAAACTGTTTTTT.

On this clone itself: The same CDR3 also results from other DNA sequences found in this sample. The chain recombines TRBV30 with TRBJ1-5, with D unresolved. Between the trimmed V and J ends, which lost 0 bases and 2 bases, there was a span of 5 bases. There are 13 residues in the CDR3. The V gene's germline CDR1 is GTSNPN and CDR2 SVGIG (reference sequence). Here the CDR3 DNA reads TGTGCCTGGAGTGTCCAAGGCAATCAGCCCCAGCATTTT. Protein sequence: CAWSVQGNQPQHF.

This rearrangement joins TRBV2 to TRBJ2-7, with TRBD1 identical over 9 bases. The CDR3 spans 13 residues. Germline loops: CDR1 SNHLY, CDR2 FYNNEI. The V segment lost 5 bases and the J segment 7 bases; nucleotides outside the gene matches: 6. CDR3 in amino acids: CASSRDRVEEQYF. In nucleotides, the CDR3 is TGTGCCAGCAGTAGGGACAGGGTGGAGGAGCAGTACTTC.

The chain combines TRBV29-1 with TRBJ2-7; the D gene is possibly TRBD1 (6 bases). V dropped 6 bases and J dropped 9 bases, with 12 bases sitting between them. The CDR3 runs 10 residues. Germline V gene lookup returns CDR1 SQVTM and CDR2 ANQGSEA. CDR3: CSVTQGGQYF. The CDR3 DNA reads TGCAGCGTGACACAGGGCGGGCAGTACTTC.

In DNA form, the CDR3 reads TGTGCCAGCAGTCTTACCCCAGGGGGCCTTAATTCACCCCTCCACTTT. It encodes CASSLTPGGLNSPLHF. The chain is built from TRBV7-2 and TRBJ1-6; 8 bases are shared with TRBD1. V lost 6 bases and J lost 6; bases outside the gene matches: 10. Germline CDR1 and CDR2: SGHTA and FQGNSA. The CDR3 loop spans 16 amino acids.

This clone was detected only a few times. V and J are TRBV23-1 and TRBJ1-2; TRBD1 aligns across 9 bases. TRBV23-1 is assigned to the ORF class and has an uncertain function. This CDR3 comprises 14 residues. V gave up 0 bases and J gave up 10 bases; unmatched junction bases: 6. The DNA for the CDR3 is TGCGCCAGCAGTCAATCGGGACAGGGACCCGTCTACACCTTC. It encodes CASSQSGQGPVYTF.